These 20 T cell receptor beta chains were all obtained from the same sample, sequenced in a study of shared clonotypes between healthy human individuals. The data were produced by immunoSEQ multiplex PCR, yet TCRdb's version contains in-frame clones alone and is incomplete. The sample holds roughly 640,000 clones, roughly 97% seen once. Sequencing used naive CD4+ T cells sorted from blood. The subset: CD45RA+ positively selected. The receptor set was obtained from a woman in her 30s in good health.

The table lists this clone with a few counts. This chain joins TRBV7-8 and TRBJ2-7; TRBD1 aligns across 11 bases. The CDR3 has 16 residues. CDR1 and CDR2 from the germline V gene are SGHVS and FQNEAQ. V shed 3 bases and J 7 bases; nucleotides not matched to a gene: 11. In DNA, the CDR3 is TGTGCCAGCAGCTTTCCCCTGGGACAGGGGGAAGAGGAGCAGTACTTC. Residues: CASSFPLGQGEEEQYF.

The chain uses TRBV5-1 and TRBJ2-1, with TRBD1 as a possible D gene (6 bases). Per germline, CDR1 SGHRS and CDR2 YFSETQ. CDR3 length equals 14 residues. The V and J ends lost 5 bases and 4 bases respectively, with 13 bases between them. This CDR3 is CASRFDQGYNEQFF. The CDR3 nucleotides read TGCGCCAGCAGGTTTGATCAGGGGTACAATGAGCAGTTCTTC.

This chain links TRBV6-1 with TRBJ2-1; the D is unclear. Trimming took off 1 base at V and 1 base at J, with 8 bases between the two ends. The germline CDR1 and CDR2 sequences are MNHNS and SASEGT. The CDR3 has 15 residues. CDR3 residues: CASSEVKASYNEQFF. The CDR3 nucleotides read TGTGCCAGCAGTGAAGTTAAGGCGTCCTACAATGAGCAGTTCTTC.

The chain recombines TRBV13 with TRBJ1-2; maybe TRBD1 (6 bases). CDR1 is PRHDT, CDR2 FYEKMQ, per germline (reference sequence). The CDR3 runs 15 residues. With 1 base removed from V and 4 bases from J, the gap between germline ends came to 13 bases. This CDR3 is CASSLDGTPSYGYTF. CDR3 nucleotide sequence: TGTGCCAGCAGCTTAGACGGGACACCAAGCTATGGCTACACCTTC.

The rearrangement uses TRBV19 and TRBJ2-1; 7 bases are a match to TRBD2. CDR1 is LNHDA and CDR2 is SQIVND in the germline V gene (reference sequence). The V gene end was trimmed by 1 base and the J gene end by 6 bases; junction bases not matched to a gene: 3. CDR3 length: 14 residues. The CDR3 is CASSIVGGSNEQFF. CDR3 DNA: TGTGCCAGTAGTATAGTTGGCGGGAGCAATGAGCAGTTCTTC. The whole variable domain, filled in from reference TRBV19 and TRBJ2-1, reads DGGITQSPKYLFRKEGQNVTLSCEQNLNHDAMYWYRQDPGQGLRLIYYSQIVNDFQKGDIAEGYSVSREKKESFPLTVTSAQKNPTAFYLCASSIVGGSNEQFFGPGTRLTVL.

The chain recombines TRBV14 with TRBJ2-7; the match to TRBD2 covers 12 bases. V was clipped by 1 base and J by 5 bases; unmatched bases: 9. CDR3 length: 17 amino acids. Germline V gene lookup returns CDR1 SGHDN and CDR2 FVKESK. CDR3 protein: CASSQGRLAGAGDEQYF. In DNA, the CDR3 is TGTGCCAGCAGCCAAGGGCGACTAGCGGGAGCCGGGGACGAGCAGTACTTC.

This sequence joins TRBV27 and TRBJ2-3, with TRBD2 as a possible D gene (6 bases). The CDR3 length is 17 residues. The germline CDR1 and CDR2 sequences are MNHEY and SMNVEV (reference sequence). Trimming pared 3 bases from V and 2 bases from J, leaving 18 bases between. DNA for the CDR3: TGTGCCAGCAGTTTTGGGGGTAGCGGACGATACACAGATACGCAGTATTTT. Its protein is CASSFGGSGRYTDTQYF.

The DNA of the CDR3 is TGTGCCAGCAGCTTACGTGACAGTATATACAATGAGCAGTTCTTC. Translated, it gives CASSLRDSIYNEQFF. This chain uses TRBV7-8 with TRBJ2-1; a possible D gene is TRBD1 (5 bases). Germline V gene data show CDR1 as SGHVS and CDR2 as FQNEAQ. V was trimmed by 2 bases and J by 4 bases, leaving 12 bases between them. This CDR3 is built from 15 residues.

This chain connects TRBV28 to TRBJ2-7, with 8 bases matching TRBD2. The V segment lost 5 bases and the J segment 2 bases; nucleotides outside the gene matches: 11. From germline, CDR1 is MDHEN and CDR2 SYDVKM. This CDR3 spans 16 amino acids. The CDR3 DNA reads TGTGCCAGCAGTCCTGTGGGAAGCGGGAGACCCTACGAGCAGTACTTC. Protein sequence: CASSPVGSGRPYEQYF.

The DNA for the CDR3 is TGTGCCAGCAGCCGGACTAGCGTGCACACCGGGGAGCTGTTTTTT. This codes for CASSRTSVHTGELFF. The chain employs TRBV7-9 and TRBJ2-2, with 9 bases fitting TRBD2. Per the germline V gene, CDR1 is SEHNR and CDR2 is FQNEAQ (reference sequence). The CDR3 spans 15 residues. V trimming: 5 bases; J trimming: 3 bases; junction bases outside the gene matches: 4. The full variable domain, in which reference TRBV7-9 and TRBJ2-2 provide the parts outside the CDR3, is DTGVSQNPRHKITKRGQNVTFRCDPISEHNRLYWYRQTLGQGPEFLTYFQNEAQLEKSRLLSDRFSAERPKGSFSTLEIQRTEQGDSAMYLCASSRTSVHTGELFFGEGSRLTVL.

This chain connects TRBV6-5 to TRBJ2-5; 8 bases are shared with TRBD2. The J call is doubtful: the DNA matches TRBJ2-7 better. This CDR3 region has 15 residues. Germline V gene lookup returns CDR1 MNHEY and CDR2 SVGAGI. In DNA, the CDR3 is TGTGCCAGCAGACAAACTAGCGGTCCCTCCTACGAGCAGTACTTC. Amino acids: CASRQTSGPSYEQYF.

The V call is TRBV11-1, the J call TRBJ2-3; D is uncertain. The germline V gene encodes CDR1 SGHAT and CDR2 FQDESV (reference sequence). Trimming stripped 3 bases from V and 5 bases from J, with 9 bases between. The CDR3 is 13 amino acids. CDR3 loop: CASSLALEDTQYF. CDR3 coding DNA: TGTGCCAGCAGCTTGGCCCTGGAAGATACGCAGTATTTT.

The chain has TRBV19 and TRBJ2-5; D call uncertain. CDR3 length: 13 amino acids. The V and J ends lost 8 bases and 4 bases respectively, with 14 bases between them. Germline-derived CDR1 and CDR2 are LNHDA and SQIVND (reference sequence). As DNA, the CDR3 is TGTGCCAGTGCCGGGTCCCCGGCAGAGACCCAGTACTTC. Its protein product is CASAGSPAETQYF. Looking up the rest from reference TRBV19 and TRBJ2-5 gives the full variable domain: DGGITQSPKYLFRKEGQNVTLSCEQNLNHDAMYWYRQDPGQGLRLIYYSQIVNDFQKGDIAEGYSVSREKKESFPLTVTSAQKNPTAFYLCASAGSPAETQYFGPGTRLLVL.

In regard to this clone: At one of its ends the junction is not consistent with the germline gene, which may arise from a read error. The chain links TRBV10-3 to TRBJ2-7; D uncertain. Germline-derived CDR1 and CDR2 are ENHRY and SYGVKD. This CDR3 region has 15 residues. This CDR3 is CASSYSALDRYEQYF. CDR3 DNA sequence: TGTGCCAGCAGTTACTCGGCCCTGGACCGTTACGAGCAGTACTTC.

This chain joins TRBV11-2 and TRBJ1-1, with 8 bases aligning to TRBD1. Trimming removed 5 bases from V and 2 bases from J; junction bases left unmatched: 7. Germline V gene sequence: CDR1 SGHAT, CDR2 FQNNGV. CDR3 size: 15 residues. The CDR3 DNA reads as TGTGCCAGCAGCATCGACAGGGGAATTAACACTGAAGCTTTCTTT. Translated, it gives CASSIDRGINTEAFF.

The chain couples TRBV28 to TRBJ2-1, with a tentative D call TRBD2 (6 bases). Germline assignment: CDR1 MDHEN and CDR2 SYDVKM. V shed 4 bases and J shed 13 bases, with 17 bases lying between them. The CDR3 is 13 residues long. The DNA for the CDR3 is TGTGCCAGCAGTTCCGGGGACTGGTTGCGTCAGTTCTTC. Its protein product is CASSSGDWLRQFF.

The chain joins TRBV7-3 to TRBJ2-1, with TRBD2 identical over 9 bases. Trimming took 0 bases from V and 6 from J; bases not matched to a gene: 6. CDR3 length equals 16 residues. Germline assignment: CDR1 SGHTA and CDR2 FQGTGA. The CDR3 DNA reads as TGTGCCAGCAGCTTAACTGGAGCGGGAGGCTTCAATGAGCAGTTCTTC. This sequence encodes CASSLTGAGGFNEQFF. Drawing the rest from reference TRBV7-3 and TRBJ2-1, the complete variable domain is GAGVSQTPSNKVTEKGKYVELRCDPISGHTALYWYRQSLGQGPEFLIYFQGTGAADDSGLPNDRFFAVRPEGSVSTLKIQRTERGDSAVYLCASSLTGAGGFNEQFFGPGTRLTVL.

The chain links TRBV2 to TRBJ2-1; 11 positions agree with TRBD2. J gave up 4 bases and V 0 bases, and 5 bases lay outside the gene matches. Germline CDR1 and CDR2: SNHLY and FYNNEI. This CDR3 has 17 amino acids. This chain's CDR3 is CASSEAPLAGGYNEQFF. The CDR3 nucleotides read TGTGCCAGCAGTGAAGCCCCCCTAGCGGGAGGTTACAATGAGCAGTTCTTC.

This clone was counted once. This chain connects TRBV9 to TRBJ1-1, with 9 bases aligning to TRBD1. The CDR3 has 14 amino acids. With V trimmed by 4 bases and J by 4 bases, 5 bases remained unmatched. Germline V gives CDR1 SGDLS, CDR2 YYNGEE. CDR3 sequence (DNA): TGTGCCAGCAGCATGGACAGGGGAGGCACTGAAGCTTTCTTT. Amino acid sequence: CASSMDRGGTEAFF.

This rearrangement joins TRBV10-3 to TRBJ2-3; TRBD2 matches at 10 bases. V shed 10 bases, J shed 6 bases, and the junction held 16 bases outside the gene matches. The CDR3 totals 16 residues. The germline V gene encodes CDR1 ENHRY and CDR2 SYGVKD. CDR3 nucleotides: TGTGCCACCACAGTGCGGGCTAGCGGGAGAGTTGATACGCAGTATTTT. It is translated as CATTVRASGRVDTQYF.